One and the same sample provided the 5 T cell receptor beta chains below, sequenced in a study of breast tumors, draining lymph nodes, adjacent tissues. TCRdb recomputed calls from the multiplex PCR reads with MiXCR, one row per CDR3 protein. The table lists 66,000 or so distinct CDR3 sequences, over 40% of them singletons. The sequenced material came from breast tumor tissue. The origin of the receptors is a female donor with breast cancer. Some clones in this sample may be carry-over from other donors' samples.

This clonotype was picked up many times. The genes are TRBV20-1 and TRBJ1-5; 8 nucleotides match TRBD1. Germline V lookup: CDR1 DFQATT, CDR2 SNEGSKA (reference sequence). Germline trimming cut 6 bases from V and 6 bases from J; bases unmatched to any gene: 4. CDR3 length equals 12 residues. CDR3 nucleotides: TGCAGTGCCGGACAGGGAAGTCAGCCCCAGCATTTT. Translation gives CSAGQGSQPQHF.

There are many counts of this clonotype. This chain links TRBV6-5 with TRBJ2-3; tentatively, D is TRBD2 (7 bases). V lost 6 bases and J 3 bases, leaving 19 bases between the germline ends. The CDR3 consists of 16 residues. The germline V gene has CDR1 MNHEY and CDR2 SVGAGI. This CDR3 is CASSPGVGGPTDTQYF. Here the CDR3 DNA reads TGTGCCAGCAGCCCCGGTGTGGGGGGGCCGACAGATACGCAGTATTTT.

V and J are TRBV7-9 and TRBJ2-7, with 9 bases aligning to TRBD1. Trimming took 4 bases from V and 6 from J; bases not matched to a gene: 10. Germline loops: CDR1 SEHNR, CDR2 FQNEAQ (reference sequence). The CDR3 is made up of 15 amino acids. CDR3 sequence reads: CASSSSGTGLGEQYF. The CDR3 nucleotides are TGTGCCAGCAGCTCCTCCGGGACAGGGCTCGGCGAGCAGTACTTC.

This chain connects TRBV5-1 to TRBJ1-6; TRBD1 aligns across 9 bases. After removal of 4 bases from V and 4 bases from J, the junction contained 9 bases not matched to a gene. Germline V lookup: CDR1 SGHRS, CDR2 YFSETQ. The CDR3 has 17 residues. The CDR3 is CASSDPGQGRYNSPLHF. Written as DNA, the CDR3 is TGCGCCAGCAGCGATCCGGGACAGGGTCGATATAATTCACCCCTCCACTTT.

The chain is built from TRBV15 and TRBJ2-3, with D hard to call. V was clipped by 3 bases and J by 1 base, with 8 bases between them. This CDR3 comprises 14 residues. CDR1 and CDR2 from the germline V gene are LNHNV and YYDKDF (reference sequence). CDR3 sequence: CATSRAHGTDTQYF. DNA for the CDR3: TGTGCCACCAGCAGGGCGCATGGCACAGATACGCAGTATTTT.